This T cell receptor (beta chain) was observed in a study of T-cell reconstitution after alpha-beta-depleted transplantation in children. General study results and limits: Reportedly, roughly two months post-transplant, alpha-beta T cells arose from several hundred expanded graft clones. From newly produced T cells came most of the T-cell counts and diversity one year after transplant. Where some patients showed high TCRbeta diversity at day 60, it came from recipient T cells and thymic progenitors that had survived.

This clonotype was picked up many times. Antigen: not known. Unique molecular identifiers were incorporated when the TCRbeta library was constructed. TCRdb reprocessed the PCR reads with MiXCR, giving one entry per CDR3 protein. The data show 200,000 to 300,000 distinct CDR3 sequences, more than 20% seen once. The CDR3 sequence is 14 residues long. V shed 3 bases and J 4 bases; nucleotides not matched to a gene: 5. The V and J genes are TRBV12-3 or TRBV12-4 and TRBJ1-2; 7 bases are shared with TRBD1. Material: PBMCs, obtained before TCRalphabeta/CD19-depleted stem cell transplant. This sequence originates from a girl aged 2 to 10 with Fanconi anemia, due to receive a stem cell transplant. The CDR3 DNA follows: TGTGCCAGCAGTTTCGGGACAGCTCTCTATGGCTACACCTTC. This codes for CASSFGTALYGYTF.